What follows are 3 T cell receptor beta chains derived from one specimen sequenced in a study of PD-1 blockade in classical Hodgkin lymphoma. TCRdb keeps only in-frame clones here, not all; method: immunoSEQ multiplex PCR. The table has under 110,000 clones, 85% to 90% seen once. Each patient experienced a relapse that followed autologous stem cell transplantation, and brentuximab vedotin exposure varied. The sample in question was peripheral blood mononuclear cells (PBMCs), obtained before the second cycle of nivolumab. These receptors were collected from a human donor with classical Hodgkin lymphoma.

DNA of the CDR3: TGTGCCTGGAGTGTATCTAGCTTACCCACAGATACGCAGTATTTT. Translated, it gives CAWSVSSLPTDTQYF. The chain couples TRBV30 to TRBJ2-3; D is perhaps TRBD2 (5 bases). The CDR3 loop spans 15 amino acids. Germline-derived CDR1 and CDR2 are GTSNPN and SVGIG (reference sequence). The V end was cut by 0 bases, the J end by 2 bases, with 12 bases between. The full variable domain, completed using reference TRBV30 and TRBJ2-3, is SQTIHQWPATLVQPVGSPLSLECTVEGTSNPNLYWYRQAAGRGLQLLFYSVGIGQISSEVPQNLSASRPQDRQFILSSKKLLLSDSGFYLCAWSVSSLPTDTQYFGPGTRLTVL.

The table lists this clone with a few counts. The V and J genes are TRBV11-3 and TRBJ1-4; 7 nucleotides match TRBD1. The germline CDR1 and CDR2 sequences are SGHNT and YENEEA. CDR3 length: 14 residues. V was pared by 5 bases and J by 4 bases, with 4 bases of the junction left unmatched. CDR3 DNA: TGTGCCAGCAGCCTAGGGACAGTTAATGAAAAACTGTTTTTT. Translating gives CASSLGTVNEKLFF.

V gene TRBV9 combines with J gene TRBJ1-5; the D is unclear. The V end was cut by 0 bases, the J end by 0 bases, with 7 bases between. CDR3 length equals 15 residues. Germline lookup yields CDR1 SGDLS and CDR2 YYNGEE. The CDR3 DNA sequence: TGTGCCAGCAGCGTAGAGGGATATAGCAATCAGCCCCAGCATTTT. Translated, it gives CASSVEGYSNQPQHF. The whole variable domain, remainder taken from reference TRBV9 and TRBJ1-5, is DSGVTQTPKHLITATGQRVTLRCSPRSGDLSVYWYQQSLDQGLQFLIQYYNGEERAKGNILERFSAQQFPDLHSELNLSSLELGDSALYFCASSVEGYSNQPQHFGDGTRLSIL.